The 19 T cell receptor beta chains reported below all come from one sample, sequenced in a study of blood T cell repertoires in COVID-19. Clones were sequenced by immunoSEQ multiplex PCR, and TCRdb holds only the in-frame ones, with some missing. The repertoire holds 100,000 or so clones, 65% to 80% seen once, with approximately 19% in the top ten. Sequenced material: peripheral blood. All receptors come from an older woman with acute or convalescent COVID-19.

CDR3 sequence (DNA): TGTGCCAGCAGCTCTAGCGGGGGGGTTCTTAAGCAGTTCTTC. Its translation is CASSSSGGVLKQFF. The J gene is TRBJ2-1, the V gene TRBV7-2; 12 positions agree with TRBD2. Losses at the gene ends were 4 bases for V and 11 bases for J; bases not matched to a gene: 6. From germline, CDR1 is SGHTA and CDR2 FQGNSA. The CDR3 has 14 amino acids.

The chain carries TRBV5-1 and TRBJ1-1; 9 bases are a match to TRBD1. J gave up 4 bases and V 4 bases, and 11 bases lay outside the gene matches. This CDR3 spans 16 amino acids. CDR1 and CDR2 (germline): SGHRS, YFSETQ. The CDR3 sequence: CASSPGQGVSGTEAFF. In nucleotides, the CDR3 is TGCGCCAGCAGCCCGGGACAGGGTGTAAGTGGCACTGAAGCTTTCTTT.

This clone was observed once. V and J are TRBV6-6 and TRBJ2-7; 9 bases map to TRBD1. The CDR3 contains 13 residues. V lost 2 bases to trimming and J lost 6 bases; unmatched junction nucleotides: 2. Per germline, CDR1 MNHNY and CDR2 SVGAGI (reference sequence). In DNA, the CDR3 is TGTGCCAGCAGTTACCGACAGGGGGGCGAGCAGTACTTC. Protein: CASSYRQGGEQYF.

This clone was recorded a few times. The CDR3 nucleotides are TGCGCCAGCAGGACAGGCCCACCAGAGACCCAGTACTTC. It codes for CASRTGPPETQYF. This chain links TRBV5-1 with TRBJ2-5, with a tentative D call TRBD1 (6 bases). The CDR3 covers 13 residues. CDR1 and CDR2 (germline): SGHRS, YFSETQ. Deletions cut 5 bases from V and 4 bases from J, with 12 bases between.

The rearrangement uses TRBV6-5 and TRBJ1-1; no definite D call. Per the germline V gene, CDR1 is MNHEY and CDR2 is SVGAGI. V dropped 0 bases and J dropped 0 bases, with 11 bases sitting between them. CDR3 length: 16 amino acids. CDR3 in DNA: TGTGCCAGCAGTTACTCGAGGGTTACTCTGAACACTGAAGCTTTCTTT. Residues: CASSYSRVTLNTEAFF.

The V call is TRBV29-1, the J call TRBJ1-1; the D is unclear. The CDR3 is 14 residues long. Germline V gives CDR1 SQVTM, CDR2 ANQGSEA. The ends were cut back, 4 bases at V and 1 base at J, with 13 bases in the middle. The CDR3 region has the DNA TGCAGCGTTGCGTCGTTGACAACGAACACTGAAGCTTTCTTT. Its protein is CSVASLTTNTEAFF.

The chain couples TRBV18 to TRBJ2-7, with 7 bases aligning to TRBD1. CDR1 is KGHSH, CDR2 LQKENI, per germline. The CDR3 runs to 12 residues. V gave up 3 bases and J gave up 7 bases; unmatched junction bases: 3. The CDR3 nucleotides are TGTGCCAGCTCACCCGACAGGGATGAGCAGTACTTC. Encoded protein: CASSPDRDEQYF.

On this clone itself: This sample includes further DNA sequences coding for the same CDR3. As DNA, the CDR3 is TGTGCCAGTTCGGTGGGGGCCAACTACGAGCAGTACTTC. It yields the protein CASSVGANYEQYF. V and J are TRBV18 and TRBJ2-7; possible D gene TRBD1, 6 bases. The CDR3 totals 13 residues. CDR1 and CDR2 (germline): KGHSH, LQKENI. V lost 9 bases to trimming and J lost 3 bases, with 15 bases between them.

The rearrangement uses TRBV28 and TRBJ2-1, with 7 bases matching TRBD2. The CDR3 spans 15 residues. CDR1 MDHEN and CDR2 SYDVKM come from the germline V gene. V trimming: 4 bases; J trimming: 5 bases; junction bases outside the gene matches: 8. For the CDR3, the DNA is TGTGCCAGCAGTTCTTTTGGCGGGGGAAACAATGAGCAGTTCTTC. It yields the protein CASSSFGGGNNEQFF.

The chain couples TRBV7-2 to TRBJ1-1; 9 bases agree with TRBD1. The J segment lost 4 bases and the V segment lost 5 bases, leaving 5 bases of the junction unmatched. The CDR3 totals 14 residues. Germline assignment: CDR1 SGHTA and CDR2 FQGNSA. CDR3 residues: CASSTGGSVTEAFF. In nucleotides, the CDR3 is TGTGCCAGCAGCACAGGGGGCTCGGTCACTGAAGCTTTCTTT.

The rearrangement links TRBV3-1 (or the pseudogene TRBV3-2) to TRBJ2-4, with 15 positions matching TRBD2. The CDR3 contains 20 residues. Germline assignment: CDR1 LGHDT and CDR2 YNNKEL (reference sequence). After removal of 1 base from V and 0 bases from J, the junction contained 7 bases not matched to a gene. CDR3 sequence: CASSQGTSGGAGLAKNIQYF. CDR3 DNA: TGTGCCAGCAGCCAAGGGACTAGCGGGGGGGCCGGTTTAGCCAAAAACATTCAGTACTTC.

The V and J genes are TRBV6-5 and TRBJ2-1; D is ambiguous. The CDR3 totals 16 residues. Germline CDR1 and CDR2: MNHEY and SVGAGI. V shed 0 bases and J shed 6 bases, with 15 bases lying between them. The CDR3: CASSYSKFSVSNEQFF. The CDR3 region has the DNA TGTGCCAGCAGTTACTCGAAATTTTCGGTATCCAATGAGCAGTTCTTC.

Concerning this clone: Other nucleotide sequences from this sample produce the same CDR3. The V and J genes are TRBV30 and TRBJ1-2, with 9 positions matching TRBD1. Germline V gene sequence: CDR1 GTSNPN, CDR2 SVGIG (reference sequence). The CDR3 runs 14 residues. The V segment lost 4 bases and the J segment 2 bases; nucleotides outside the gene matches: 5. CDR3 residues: CAWTPDRGNYGYTF. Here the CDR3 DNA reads TGTGCCTGGACCCCCGACAGGGGGAACTATGGCTACACCTTC. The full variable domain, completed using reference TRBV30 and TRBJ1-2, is SQTIHQWPATLVQPVGSPLSLECTVEGTSNPNLYWYRQAAGRGLQLLFYSVGIGQISSEVPQNLSASRPQDRQFILSSKKLLLSDSGFYLCAWTPDRGNYGYTFGSGTRLTVV.

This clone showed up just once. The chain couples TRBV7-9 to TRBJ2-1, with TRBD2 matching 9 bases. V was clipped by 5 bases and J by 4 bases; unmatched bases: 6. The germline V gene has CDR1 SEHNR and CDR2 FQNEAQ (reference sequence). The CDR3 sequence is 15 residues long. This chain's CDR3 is CASSQLAGGYNEQFF. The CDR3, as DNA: TGTGCCAGCAGCCAACTCGCGGGGGGGTACAATGAGCAGTTCTTC.

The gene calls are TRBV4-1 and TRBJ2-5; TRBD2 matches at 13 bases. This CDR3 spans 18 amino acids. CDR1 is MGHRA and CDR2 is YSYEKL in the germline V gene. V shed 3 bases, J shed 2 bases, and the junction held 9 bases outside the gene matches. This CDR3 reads CASSHPPGTSGVQETQYF. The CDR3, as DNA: TGCGCCAGCAGCCACCCCCCCGGGACTAGCGGGGTACAAGAGACCCAGTACTTC.

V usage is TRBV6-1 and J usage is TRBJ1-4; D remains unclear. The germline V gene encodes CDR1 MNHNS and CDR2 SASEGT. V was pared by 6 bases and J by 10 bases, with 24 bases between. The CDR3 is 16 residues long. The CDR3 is CASRELRGGLQGKLFF. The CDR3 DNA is TGTGCCAGCAGAGAATTACGAGGAGGTCTCCAAGGAAAACTGTTTTTT.

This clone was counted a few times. CDR3 sequence reads: CASSLGPTQVEGEAFF. For the CDR3, the DNA is TGTGCCAGCAGCTTGGGTCCCACACAGGTGGAGGGTGAAGCTTTCTTT. The V call is TRBV5-6, the J call TRBJ1-1; maybe TRBD1 (5 bases). This CDR3 region has 16 residues. Between the trimmed V and J ends, which lost 0 bases and 7 bases, there was a span of 19 bases. CDR1 is SGHDT and CDR2 is YYEEEE in the germline V gene.

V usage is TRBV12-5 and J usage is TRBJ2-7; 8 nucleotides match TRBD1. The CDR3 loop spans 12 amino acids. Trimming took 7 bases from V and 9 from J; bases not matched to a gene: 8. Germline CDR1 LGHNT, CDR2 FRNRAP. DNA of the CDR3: TGTGCTAGTGTAGGACAGGGCTCCGCGCAGTACTTC. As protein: CASVGQGSAQYF.

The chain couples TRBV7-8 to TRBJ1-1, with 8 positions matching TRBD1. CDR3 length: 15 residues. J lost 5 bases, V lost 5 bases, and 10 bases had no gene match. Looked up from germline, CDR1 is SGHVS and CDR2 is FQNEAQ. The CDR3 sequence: CASSIVGQGQTEAFF. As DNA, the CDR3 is TGTGCCAGCAGCATCGTCGGACAGGGTCAAACTGAAGCTTTCTTT.